This TCR beta chain stems from a study of T cells after yellow fever vaccination. Whole-study findings and limits: Among all clonotypes, a small share was observed in both CD4 and CD8 compartments. Weaker, the secondary response had a peak occurring faster, on day 5 versus 15.

This clonotype was recorded a few times. What it binds is unknown. V lost 6 bases to trimming and J lost 1 base; unmatched junction nucleotides: 8. There are 15 residues in the CDR3. Germline V gene sequence: CDR1 LGHNT, CDR2 FRNRAP. For TCR, cDNA came from 5'RACE template switching, which added a universal primer site and UMIs. TCRdb reanalysed the 5' RACE reads using MiXCR and keeps one entry per CDR3 protein. Of about 310,000 distinct CDR3 sequences listed, approximately 3.9% are singletons. The chain recombines TRBV12-5 with TRBJ1-2; 7 bases are shared with TRBD1. The sample in question was PBMCs, obtained on the day of the yellow fever booster vaccination. The receptor's source is a young man who received the YFV17D yellow fever vaccine. The CDR3 DNA follows: TGTGCTAGTGGCCACAAGGACAGGTTTAACTATGGCTACACCTTC. As protein: CASGHKDRFNYGYTF.